The rows below give T cell receptor beta chains drawn from one sample of a study of shared clonotypes between healthy human individuals. TCRdb keeps only in-frame clones here, not all; method: immunoSEQ multiplex PCR. The table shows 450,000 to 550,000 clones, with approximately 85% occurring only once. The sample comprised PBMCs. The receptors come from a woman aged 40 to 55 in good health. Some clones in this sample may be carry-over from other donors' samples. The CDR3 runs from the conserved cysteine through the conserved F or W. D genes are given only for firm matches. Clone size is shown for a subset of rows, as once, few, many or a class of expanded clone.

size	V	D	J	DNA	CDR3
.	TRBV7-2	.	TRBJ1-3	TGTGCCAGCAGCTTCCCGGGAAACACCATATATTTT	CASSFPGNTIYF
.	TRBV2	.	TRBJ1-3	TGTGCCAGCAGTGGGACCTCTGGAAACACCATATATTTT	CASSGTSGNTIYF
.	TRBV7-6	.	TRBJ2-1	TGTGCCAGCAGCTTAGGGACGGGTGAGCAGTTCTTC	CASSLGTGEQFF
once	TRBV23-1	.	TRBJ2-7	TGCGCCAGCAGTCAATACCGGCAGGGGATCCGATACGAGCAGTACTTC	CASSQYRQGIRYEQYF
.	TRBV7-9	.	TRBJ2-2	TGTGCCAGCAGCTTACGGGGAAGGGACACCGGGGAGCTGTTTTTT	CASSLRGRDTGELFF
.	TRBV2	.	TRBJ2-3	TGTGCCAGCAGAGGGGGGGCAGATACGCAGTATTTT	CASRGGADTQYF
once	TRBV19	.	TRBJ2-2	TGTGCCAGTAAGGATAGCTCAGACACCGGGGAGCTGTTTTTT	CASKDSSDTGELFF
.	TRBV7-2	.	TRBJ2-2	TGTGCCAGCAGCTTACTAGCCGCCGGCGAAGGGGAGCTGTTTTTT	CASSLLAAGEGELFF
.	TRBV27	TRBD1	TRBJ1-2	TGTGCCAGCAGTAGGGGACAGAGCCTCTATGGCTACACCTTC	CASSRGQSLYGYTF
.	TRBV5-1	TRBD1	TRBJ1-4	TGCGCCAGCAGACGTGACAGGGGTGGAGAAAAACTGTTTTTT	CASRRDRGGEKLFF
once	TRBV7-6	.	TRBJ2-3	TGTGCCAGCAGCACAGGGACCTACACAGATACGCAGTATTTT	CASSTGTYTDTQYF
.	TRBV7-2	.	TRBJ1-1	TGTGCCAGCAGAAAACGTGACACTGAAGCTTTCTTT	CASRKRDTEAFF
.	TRBV28	TRBD2	TRBJ2-7	TGTGCCAGCAGTCCTCCAGCGGGAGTAATAAGCTACGAGCAGTACTTC	CASSPPAGVISYEQYF
.	TRBV9	.	TRBJ2-1	TGTGCCAGCAGGCCCATGGCGGGACCCTCCTACAATGAGCAGTTCTTC	CASRPMAGPSYNEQFF
.	TRBV5-1	.	TRBJ2-7	TGCGCCAGCAGCTTGACAGGGAACCCCTCCTACGAGCAGTACTTC	CASSLTGNPSYEQYF
.	TRBV5-1	.	TRBJ2-2	TGCGCCAGCAGCTTTGTCCCGTTGGGGCACCAGAGCACCGGGGAGCTGTTTTTT	CASSFVPLGHQSTGELFF
.	TRBV21-1	.	TRBJ1-2	TGTGCCAGCAGCCAATACTACCTGTCCGACTATCGCGGCTACACCTTC	CASSQYYLSDYRGYTF
.	TRBV20-1	TRBD1	TRBJ2-7	TGCAGTGCTGGACAGGGGGGCGAGCAGTACTTC	CSAGQGGEQYF
.	TRBV10-3	TRBD2	TRBJ2-7	TGTGCCATCGGGAGGGACCCGACAGAACTGTACGAGCAGTACTTC	CAIGRDPTELYEQYF
.	TRBV7-3	.	TRBJ2-3	TGTGCCAGCAGCTTAGGTGACCATATCACAGATACGCAGTATTTT	CASSLGDHITDTQYF
.	TRBV19	.	TRBJ1-1	TGTGCCAGTTCAACGGGAGTCTTCAACACTGAAGCTTTCTTT	CASSTGVFNTEAFF
.	TRBV10-1	.	TRBJ2-6	TGCGCCAGCAGTGTTGGGGCCAACGTCCTGACTTTC	CASSVGANVLTF
.	TRBV28	.	TRBJ1-1	TGTGCCAGCAGTTTAATCGTGTCGCAGGGACCCCGCGAAGCTTTCTTT	CASSLIVSQGPREAFF
.	TRBV19	TRBD1	TRBJ2-2	TGTGCCAGTACCGCCGGGACAGGGTTTCCCGGGGAGCTGTTTTTT	CASTAGTGFPGELFF
.	TRBV27	.	TRBJ1-1	TGTGCCAGCAGGGGTGGGTTACTGGGAAACACTGAAGCTTTCTTT	CASRGGLLGNTEAFF
.	TRBV4-2	TRBD1	TRBJ1-1	TGTGCCAGCAGCCAACCGCAGGGGGCCGGTACTGAAGCTTTCTTT	CASSQPQGAGTEAFF
.	TRBV7-3	TRBD2	TRBJ2-1	TGTGCCAGCAGCTTCGCCGGGACTAGCGATGAGCAGTTCTTC	CASSFAGTSDEQFF
few	TRBV4-2	TRBD2	TRBJ2-3	TGTGCCAGCAGCCAGGGGACTAGTGCAGATACGCAGTATTTT	CASSQGTSADTQYF
.	TRBV2	TRBD2	TRBJ2-3	TGTGCCAGCAGTGTGACTAGCGGATACTCCACAGATACGCAGTATTTT	CASSVTSGYSTDTQYF
.	TRBV2	.	TRBJ2-1	TGTGCCAGCAGTGGAGCTAGCAACTCCTACAATGAGCAGTTCTTC	CASSGASNSYNEQFF
once	TRBV9	TRBD2	TRBJ2-5	TGTGCCAGCAGCGGGACTAGCGGGAGGCTGGGCGAGACCCAGTACTTC	CASSGTSGRLGETQYF
.	TRBV14	.	TRBJ1-2	TGTGCCAGCAGCCAATCCCGCAATAACTATGGCTACACCTTC	CASSQSRNNYGYTF
.	TRBV2	.	TRBJ1-5	TGTGCCAGCAGTGTTAGAGTTAGCAATCAGCCCCAGCATTTT	CASSVRVSNQPQHF
.	TRBV2	TRBD2	TRBJ2-5	TGTGCCAGCAGGGCGACTAGCGGGAGAACAGAGACCCAGTACTTC	CASRATSGRTETQYF
few	TRBV29-1	TRBD1	TRBJ2-5	TGCAGCGTTGCTCGGACAGGGAGTAGAGAGACCCAGTACTTC	CSVARTGSRETQYF
.	TRBV29-1	TRBD2	TRBJ2-7	TGCAGCGGGCTGGGACTAGCCGACGAGCAGTACTTC	CSGLGLADEQYF
.	TRBV10-3	.	TRBJ1-1	TGTGCCACCCGAAAGGATCTGAACACTGAAGCTTTCTTT	CATRKDLNTEAFF
.	TRBV5-6	.	TRBJ2-7	TGTGCCAGCAGCTTGTTCCTGGGGGACTACGAGCAGTACTTC	CASSLFLGDYEQYF
.	TRBV19	.	TRBJ1-1	TGTGCCAGTAGTATATTAGCGACGGATACTGAAGCTTTCTTT	CASSILATDTEAFF
few	TRBV7-8	TRBD2	TRBJ2-2	TGTGCCAGCAGCTCACGACTAGCGGGAGCCACCGGGGAGCTGTTTTTT	CASSSRLAGATGELFF